This T cell receptor beta chain was profiled in a study of T cells in Graves' hyperthyroidism and ophthalmopathy. The investigators amplified TCR beta CDR3 regions from RNA transcripts. Researchers ran a first-round RT-PCR on the TCR CDR3 using the HTBI primer set. In TCRdb, the multiplex PCR reads were re-called with MiXCR into one record per CDR3 protein. The sample records fewer than 600,000 distinct CDR3 sequences, 11% to 15% being singletons. Germline V gene data show CDR1 as MRHNA and CDR2 as SNTAGT. Trimming pared 0 bases from V and 8 bases from J, leaving 7 bases between. This CDR3 has 13 amino acids.

V is TRBV6-4 and J is TRBJ2-2, with D unclear. Material: blood. The clonotype comes from a woman aged 40 to 50 with Graves' hyperthyroidism. The CDR3 spells CASSDSRQGELFF. The CDR3 nucleotides read TGTGCCAGCAGTGACTCGAGGCAGGGGGAGCTGTTTTTT.